This TCR beta chain derives from a study of T cell responses to AZD1222 COVID-19 vaccine. The data were produced by immunoSEQ multiplex PCR, yet TCRdb's version contains in-frame clones alone and is incomplete. The sample holds 60,000 to 85,000 clones, 70% to 90% seen once. Looked up from germline, CDR1 is SNHLY and CDR2 is FYNNEI. Trimming took 4 bases from V and 5 from J; bases not matched to a gene: 3. The CDR3 consists of 14 residues. This TCR was sampled from an adult who received the MenACWY meningococcal vaccine as a control. The chain couples TRBV2 to TRBJ1-5, with 9 bases matching TRBD1. The sample in question was peripheral blood, obtained 28 days after the second dose of the MenACWY control vaccine. In nucleotides, the CDR3 is TGTGCCAGCAGTGGGGACAGGGTTTATCAGCCCCAGCATTTT. It specifies CASSGDRVYQPQHF.